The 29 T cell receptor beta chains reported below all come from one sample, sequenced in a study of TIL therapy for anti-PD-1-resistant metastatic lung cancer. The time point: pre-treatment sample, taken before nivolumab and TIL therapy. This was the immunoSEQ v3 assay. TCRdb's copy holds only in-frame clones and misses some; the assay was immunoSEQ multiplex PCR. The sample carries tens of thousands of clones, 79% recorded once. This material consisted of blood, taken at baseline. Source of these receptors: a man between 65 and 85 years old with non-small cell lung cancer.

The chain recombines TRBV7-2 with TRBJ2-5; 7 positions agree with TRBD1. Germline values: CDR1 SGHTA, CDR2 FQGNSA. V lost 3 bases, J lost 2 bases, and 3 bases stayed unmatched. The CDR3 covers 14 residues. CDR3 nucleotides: TGTGCCAGCAGCTTGGGACAGACTCAAGAGACCCAGTACTTC. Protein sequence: CASSLGQTQETQYF.

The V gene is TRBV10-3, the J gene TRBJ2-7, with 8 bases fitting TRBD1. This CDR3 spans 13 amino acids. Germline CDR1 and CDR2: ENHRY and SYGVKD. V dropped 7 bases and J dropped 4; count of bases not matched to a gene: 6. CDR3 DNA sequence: TGTGCCATCACCCCCCGGACAGGGTACGAGCAGTACTTC. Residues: CAITPRTGYEQYF.

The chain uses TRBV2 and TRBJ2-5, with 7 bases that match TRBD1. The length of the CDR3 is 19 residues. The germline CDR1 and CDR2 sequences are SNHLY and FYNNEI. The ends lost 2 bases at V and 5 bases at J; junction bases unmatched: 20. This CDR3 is CASSEWFGDLDREGETQYF. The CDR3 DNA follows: TGTGCCAGCAGTGAATGGTTTGGTGACTTAGACAGGGAAGGCGAGACCCAGTACTTC.

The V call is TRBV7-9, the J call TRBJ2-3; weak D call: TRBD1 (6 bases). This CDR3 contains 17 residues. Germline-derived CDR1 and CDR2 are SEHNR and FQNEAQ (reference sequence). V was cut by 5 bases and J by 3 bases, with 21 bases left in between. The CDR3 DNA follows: TGTGCCAGCAGCGCAAATATCGGACAGCGTGGGACAGATACGCAGTATTTT. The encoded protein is CASSANIGQRGTDTQYF.

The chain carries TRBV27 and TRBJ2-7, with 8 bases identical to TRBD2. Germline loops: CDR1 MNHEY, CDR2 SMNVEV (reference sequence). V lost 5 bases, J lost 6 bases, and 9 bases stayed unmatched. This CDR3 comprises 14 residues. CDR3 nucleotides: TGTGCCAGCAGTCCCTCCGGGACTAGACGCGAGCAGTACTTC. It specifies CASSPSGTRREQYF.

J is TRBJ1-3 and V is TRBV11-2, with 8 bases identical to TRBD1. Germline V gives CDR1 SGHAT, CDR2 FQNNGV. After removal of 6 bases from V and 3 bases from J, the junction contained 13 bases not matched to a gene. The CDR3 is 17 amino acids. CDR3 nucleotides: TGTGCCAGCAGTCCCCGCTCTCAGGGGGCGCTTGGAAACACCATATATTTT. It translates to CASSPRSQGALGNTIYF.

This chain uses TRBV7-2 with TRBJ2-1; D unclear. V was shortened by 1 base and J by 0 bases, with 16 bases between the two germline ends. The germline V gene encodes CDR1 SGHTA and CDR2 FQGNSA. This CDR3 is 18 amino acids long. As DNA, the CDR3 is TGTGCCAGCAGCTTAGGAGTCGGGCACCGTAGCTCCTACAATGAGCAGTTCTTC. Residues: CASSLGVGHRSSYNEQFF. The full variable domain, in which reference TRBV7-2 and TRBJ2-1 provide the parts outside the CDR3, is GAGVSQSPSNKVTEKGKDVELRCDPISGHTALYWYRQSLGQGLEFLIYFQGNSAPDKSGLPSDRFSAERTGGSVSTLTIQRTQQEDSAVYLCASSLGVGHRSSYNEQFFGPGTRLTVL.

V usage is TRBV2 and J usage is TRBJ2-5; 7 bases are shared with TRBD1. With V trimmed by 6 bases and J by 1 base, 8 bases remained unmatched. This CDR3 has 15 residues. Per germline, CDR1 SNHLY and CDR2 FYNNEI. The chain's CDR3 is CASRVGGTAQETQYF. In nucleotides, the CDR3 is TGTGCCAGCAGGGTAGGTGGGACAGCCCAAGAGACCCAGTACTTC.

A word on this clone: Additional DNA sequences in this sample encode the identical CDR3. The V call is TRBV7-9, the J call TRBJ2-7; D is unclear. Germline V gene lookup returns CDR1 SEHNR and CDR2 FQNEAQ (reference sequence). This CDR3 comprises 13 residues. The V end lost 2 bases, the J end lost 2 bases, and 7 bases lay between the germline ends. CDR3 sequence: CASSLQVTYEQYF. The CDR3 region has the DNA TGTGCCAGCAGCTTACAGGTAACCTACGAGCAGTACTTC.

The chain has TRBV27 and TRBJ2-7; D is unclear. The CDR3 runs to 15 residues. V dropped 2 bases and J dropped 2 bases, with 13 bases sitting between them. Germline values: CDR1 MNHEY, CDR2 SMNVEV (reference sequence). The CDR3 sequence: CASSLTFRQTYEQYF. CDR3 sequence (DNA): TGTGCCAGCAGTTTAACCTTCAGGCAGACCTACGAGCAGTACTTC.

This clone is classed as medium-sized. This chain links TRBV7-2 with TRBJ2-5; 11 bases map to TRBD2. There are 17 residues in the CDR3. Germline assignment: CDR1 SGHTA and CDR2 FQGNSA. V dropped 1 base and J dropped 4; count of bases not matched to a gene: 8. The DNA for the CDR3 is TGTGCCAGCAGCTTAGTGGGTAGCGGGAGGGCAAGAGAGACCCAGTACTTC. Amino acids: CASSLVGSGRARETQYF.

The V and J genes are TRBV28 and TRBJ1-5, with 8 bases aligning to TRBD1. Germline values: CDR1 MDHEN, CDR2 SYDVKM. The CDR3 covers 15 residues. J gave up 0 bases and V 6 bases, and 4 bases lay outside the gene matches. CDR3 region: CASRTDRVSNQPQHF. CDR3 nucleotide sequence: TGTGCCAGCAGAACGGACAGGGTTAGCAATCAGCCCCAGCATTTT.

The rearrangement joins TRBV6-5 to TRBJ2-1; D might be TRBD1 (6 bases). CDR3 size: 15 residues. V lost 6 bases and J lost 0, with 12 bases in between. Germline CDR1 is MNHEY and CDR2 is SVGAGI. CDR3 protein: CASSRWDNSYNEQFF. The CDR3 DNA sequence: TGTGCCAGCAGCCGCTGGGACAACTCCTACAATGAGCAGTTCTTC.

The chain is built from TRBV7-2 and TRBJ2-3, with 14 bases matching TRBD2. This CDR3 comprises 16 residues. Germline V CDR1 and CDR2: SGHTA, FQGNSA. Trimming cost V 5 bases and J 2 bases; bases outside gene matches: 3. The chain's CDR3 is CASSRLAGGLTDTQYF. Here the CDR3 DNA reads TGTGCCAGCAGCAGACTAGCGGGAGGGCTCACAGATACGCAGTATTTT.

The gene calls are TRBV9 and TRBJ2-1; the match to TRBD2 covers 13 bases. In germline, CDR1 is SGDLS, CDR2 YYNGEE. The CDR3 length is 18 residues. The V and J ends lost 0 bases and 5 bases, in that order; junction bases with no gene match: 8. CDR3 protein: CASSVAIGTSGENNEQFF. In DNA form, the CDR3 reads TGTGCCAGCAGCGTAGCAATCGGGACTAGCGGGGAAAACAATGAGCAGTTCTTC.

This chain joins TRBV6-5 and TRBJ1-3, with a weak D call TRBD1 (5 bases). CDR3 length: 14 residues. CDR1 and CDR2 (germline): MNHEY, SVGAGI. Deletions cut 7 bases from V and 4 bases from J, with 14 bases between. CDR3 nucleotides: TGTGCCAGCATTAAAGGGGCAAGCGGAAACACCATATATTTT. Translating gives CASIKGASGNTIYF.

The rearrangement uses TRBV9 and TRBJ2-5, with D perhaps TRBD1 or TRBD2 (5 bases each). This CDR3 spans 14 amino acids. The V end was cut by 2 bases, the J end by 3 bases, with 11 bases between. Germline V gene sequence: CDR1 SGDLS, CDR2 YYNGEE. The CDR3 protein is CASSVGDLEETQYF. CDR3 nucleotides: TGTGCCAGCAGCGTGGGGGACCTCGAAGAGACCCAGTACTTC.

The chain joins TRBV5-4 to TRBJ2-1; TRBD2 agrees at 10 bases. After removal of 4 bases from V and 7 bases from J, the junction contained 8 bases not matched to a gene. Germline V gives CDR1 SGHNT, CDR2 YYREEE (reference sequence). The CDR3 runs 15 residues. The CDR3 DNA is TGTGCCAGCAGCCCAGGCGCTAGCGGGAGAAATGAGCAGTTCTTC. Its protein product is CASSPGASGRNEQFF. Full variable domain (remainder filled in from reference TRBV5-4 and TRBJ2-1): ETGVTQSPTHLIKTRGQQVTLRCSSQSGHNTVSWYQQALGQGPQFIFQYYREEENGRGNFPPRFSGLQFPNYSSELNVNALELDDSALYLCASSPGASGRNEQFFGPGTRLTVL.

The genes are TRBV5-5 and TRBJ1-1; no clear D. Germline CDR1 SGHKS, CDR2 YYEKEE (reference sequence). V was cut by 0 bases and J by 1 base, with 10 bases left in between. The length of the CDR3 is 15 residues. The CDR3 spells CASSLGGSGNTEAFF. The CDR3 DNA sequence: TGTGCCAGCAGCTTGGGGGGATCGGGGAACACTGAAGCTTTCTTT.

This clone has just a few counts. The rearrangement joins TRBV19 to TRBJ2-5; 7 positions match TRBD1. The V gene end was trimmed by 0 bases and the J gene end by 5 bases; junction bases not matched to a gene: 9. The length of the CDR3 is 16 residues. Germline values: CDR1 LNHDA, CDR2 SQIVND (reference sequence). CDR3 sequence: CASSIERQGSRETQYF. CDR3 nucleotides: TGTGCCAGTAGTATAGAGCGACAGGGATCGCGGGAGACCCAGTACTTC.

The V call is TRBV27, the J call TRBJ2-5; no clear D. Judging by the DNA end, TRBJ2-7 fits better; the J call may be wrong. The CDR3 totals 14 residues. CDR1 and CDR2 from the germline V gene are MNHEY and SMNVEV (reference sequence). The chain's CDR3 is CASSLGPDSYEQYF. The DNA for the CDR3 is TGTGCCAGCAGTTTAGGGCCAGACTCCTACGAGCAGTACTTC.

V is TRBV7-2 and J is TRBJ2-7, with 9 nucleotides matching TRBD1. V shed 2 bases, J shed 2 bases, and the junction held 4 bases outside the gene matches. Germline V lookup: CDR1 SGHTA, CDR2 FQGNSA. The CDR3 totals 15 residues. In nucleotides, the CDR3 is TGTGCCAGCAGCTTATACGGACAGGGGACCTACGAGCAGTACTTC. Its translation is CASSLYGQGTYEQYF.

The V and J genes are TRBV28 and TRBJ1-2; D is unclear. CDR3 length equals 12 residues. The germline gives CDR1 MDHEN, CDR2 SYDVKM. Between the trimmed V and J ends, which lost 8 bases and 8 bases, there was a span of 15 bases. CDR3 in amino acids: CASEKGSTGYTF. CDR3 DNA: TGTGCCAGCGAGAAGGGCTCGACGGGCTACACCTTC.

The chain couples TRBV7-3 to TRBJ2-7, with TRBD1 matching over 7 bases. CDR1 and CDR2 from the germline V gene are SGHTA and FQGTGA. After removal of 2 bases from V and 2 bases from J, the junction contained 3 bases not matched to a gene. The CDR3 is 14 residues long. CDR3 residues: CASSLDRAAYEQYF. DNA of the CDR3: TGTGCCAGCAGCTTAGACAGGGCCGCCTACGAGCAGTACTTC. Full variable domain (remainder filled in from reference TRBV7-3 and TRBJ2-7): GAGVSQTPSNKVTEKGKYVELRCDPISGHTALYWYRQSLGQGPEFLIYFQGTGAADDSGLPNDRFFAVRPEGSVSTLKIQRTERGDSAVYLCASSLDRAAYEQYFGPGTRLTVT.

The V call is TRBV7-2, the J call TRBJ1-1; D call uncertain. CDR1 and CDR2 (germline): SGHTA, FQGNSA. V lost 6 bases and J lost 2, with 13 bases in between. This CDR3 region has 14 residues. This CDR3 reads CASRYGRGNTEAFF. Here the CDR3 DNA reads TGTGCCAGCAGGTACGGACGGGGAAACACTGAAGCTTTCTTT.

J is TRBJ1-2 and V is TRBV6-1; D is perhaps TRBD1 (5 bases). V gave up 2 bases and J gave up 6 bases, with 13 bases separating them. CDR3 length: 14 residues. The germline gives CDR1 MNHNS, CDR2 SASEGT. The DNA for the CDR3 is TGTGCCAGCAGTGAAATCCAGGGTGTTAATGGCTACACCTTC. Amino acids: CASSEIQGVNGYTF.

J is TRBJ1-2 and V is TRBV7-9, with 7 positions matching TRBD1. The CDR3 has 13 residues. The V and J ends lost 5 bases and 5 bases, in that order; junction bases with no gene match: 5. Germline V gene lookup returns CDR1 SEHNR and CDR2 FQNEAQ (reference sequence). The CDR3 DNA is TGTGCCAGCAGCGTTGACAGGGAATATGGCTACACCTTC. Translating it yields CASSVDREYGYTF.

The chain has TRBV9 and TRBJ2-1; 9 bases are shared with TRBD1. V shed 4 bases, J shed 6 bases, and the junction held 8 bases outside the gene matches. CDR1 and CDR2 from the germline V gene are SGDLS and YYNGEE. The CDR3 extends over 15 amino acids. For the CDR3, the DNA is TGTGCCAGCAGCCCCCAGGGACAGGGCGGCAATGAGCAGTTCTTC. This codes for CASSPQGQGGNEQFF.

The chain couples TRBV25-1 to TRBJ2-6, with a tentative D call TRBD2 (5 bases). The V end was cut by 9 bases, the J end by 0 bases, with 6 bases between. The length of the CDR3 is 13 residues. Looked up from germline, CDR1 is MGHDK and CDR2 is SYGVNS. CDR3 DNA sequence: TGTGCCAGTCGGGACTCTGGGGCCAACGTCCTGACTTTC. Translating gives CASRDSGANVLTF.